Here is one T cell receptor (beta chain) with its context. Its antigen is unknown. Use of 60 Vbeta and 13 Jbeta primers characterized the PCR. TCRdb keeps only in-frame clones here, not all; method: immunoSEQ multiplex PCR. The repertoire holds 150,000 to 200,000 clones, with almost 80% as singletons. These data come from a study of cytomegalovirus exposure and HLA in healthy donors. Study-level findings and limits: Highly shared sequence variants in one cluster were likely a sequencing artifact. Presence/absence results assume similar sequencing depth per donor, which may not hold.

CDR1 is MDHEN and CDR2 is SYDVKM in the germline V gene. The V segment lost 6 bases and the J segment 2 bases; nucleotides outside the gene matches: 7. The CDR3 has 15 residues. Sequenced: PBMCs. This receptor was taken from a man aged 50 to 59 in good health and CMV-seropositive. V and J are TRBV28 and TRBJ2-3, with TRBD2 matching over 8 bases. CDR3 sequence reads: CASRTGLGVTDTQYF. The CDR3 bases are TGTGCCAGCAGAACGGGACTAGGCGTCACAGATACGCAGTATTTT.